The entry below gives a single T cell receptor (beta chain) sequence along with its context. What it binds is unknown. A multiplex PCR was run with 60 Vbeta primers and 13 Jbeta primers. Profiled with immunoSEQ multiplex PCR; TCRdb holds only in-frame clones, not every one. Of 190,000 or so clones in the sample, roughly four fifths were seen once. After removal of 4 bases from V and 3 bases from J, the junction contained 6 bases not matched to a gene. Germline V gene sequence: CDR1 SGHRS, CDR2 YFSETQ. CDR3 length: 14 amino acids. The source of the sample is a study of cytomegalovirus exposure and HLA in healthy donors. Findings and limits, study-wide: Presence/absence analyses assumed roughly uniform sequencing depth across donors, which may not hold. The majority of CMV-associated TCR beta chains were reported as apparently HLA-restricted in a later analysis. Most TCR sequences were rare, but some public TCRs occurred in many donors. The sole available immune exposure information was CMV serostatus.

Sequencing was done on a sample of PBMCs. The sequence was obtained from a man aged 50 to 60 in good health and CMV-seronegative. The genes are TRBV5-1 and TRBJ1-1; TRBD1 matches 7 bases. The CDR3 loop is CASSETGVDTEAFF. The DNA for the CDR3 is TGCGCCAGCAGCGAAACAGGGGTTGACACTGAAGCTTTCTTT.